A selection of T cell receptor beta chains follows, all from one sample in a study of lymphopenia after photon versus proton radiotherapy. Profiled with immunoSEQ multiplex PCR; TCRdb holds only in-frame clones, not every one. The repertoire has 40,000 to 55,000 clones, 92% of them found once; the top ten carry more than 15%. The sample was peripheral blood, taken from a patient treated with photon-based radiotherapy. These receptor sequences come from a woman aged 40 to 50 with cholangiocarcinoma. The CDR3 runs from the conserved cysteine through the conserved F or W. A D gene is named only where the DNA matches it firmly. Size is stated for part of the rows, as once, few or many counts, or as a class when the clone is expanded.

>.|TRBV15|TRBJ1-5|few
TGTGCCACCAGCAGCCCACAGGGTATCTGGGGGGAACGAAATCAGCCCCAGCATTTT
CATSSPQGIWGERNQPQHF
>TRBD1|TRBV7-2|TRBJ1-1|once
TGTGCCAGCAGCCCCCGGACAGGACTTGAAGCTTTCTTT
CASSPRTGLEAFF
>.|TRBV28|TRBJ2-7|.
TGTGCCAGCCTTGGTGGGAGCAGCTACGAGCAGTACTTC
CASLGGSSYEQYF
>.|TRBV7-2|TRBJ1-2|.
TGTGCCAGCAGCCCGAATTCAGGTGGCTACACCTTC
CASSPNSGGYTF
>.|TRBV30|TRBJ2-2|.
TGTGCCTGGAGTGTAGCTGGAACCGGGGAGCTGTTTTTT
CAWSVAGTGELFF
>.|TRBV15|TRBJ1-3|.
TGTGCCACCAGCAGAGCGAACGGAAACACCATATATTTT
CATSRANGNTIYF
>.|TRBV6-1|TRBJ1-1|.
TGTGCCAGCAGTGCTGGTATCGGAGGGGGAGGGACTGAAGCTTTCTTT
CASSAGIGGGGTEAFF
>.|TRBV29-1|TRBJ2-3|.
TGCAGCGTTGAATCGTTGTTACCAGATACGCAGTATTTT
CSVESLLPDTQYF
>.|TRBV2|TRBJ2-7|once
TGTGCCAGCATTACGGGGTACGAGCAGTACTTC
CASITGYEQYF
>.|TRBV4-2|TRBJ2-2|.
TGTGCCAGCAGCCAAGAGGGATTGACTAGAGGCCGCAGCGGGGAGCTGTTTTTT
CASSQEGLTRGRSGELFF
>.|TRBV4-1|TRBJ1-4|once
TGCGCCAGCAGCCAAGTAGGTGGGATTGAAAAACTGTTTTTT
CASSQVGGIEKLFF
>.|TRBV30|TRBJ1-1|.
TGTGCCTGGTTCCGGACAGACTTTTCTGCTGAAGCTTTCTTT
CAWFRTDFSAEAFF
>.|TRBV5-1|TRBJ1-1|.
TGCGCCAGCAGCTCCTCAATTCGCACTGAAGCTTTCTTT
CASSSSIRTEAFF
>.|TRBV27|TRBJ1-6|.
TGTGCCAGCAGACCGGACAGTTCTAATTCACCCCTCCACTTT
CASRPDSSNSPLHF
>TRBD2|TRBV4-2|TRBJ2-5|.
TGTGCCAGCAGCCAAGATGGGCGGACTAGCGGGGGTGAGACCCAGTACTTC
CASSQDGRTSGGETQYF
>TRBD2|TRBV10-3|TRBJ2-2|.
TGTGCCATCAGATCGGGATCGGGACTAGGGGCCGGGGAGCTGTTTTTT
CAIRSGSGLGAGELFF
>.|TRBV6-1|TRBJ1-3|.
TGTGCCAGCAGGACCGGGAACTCTGGAAACACCATATATTTT
CASRTGNSGNTIYF
>.|TRBV30|TRBJ2-2|.
TGTGCCTGGAGTGATGACTACACCGGGGAGCTGTTTTTT
CAWSDDYTGELFF
>TRBD2|TRBV18|TRBJ2-1|.
TGTGCCAGCTCACCCCCTTCACGCGGGGGTGGTGAGCAGTTCTTC
CASSPPSRGGGEQFF
>TRBD1|TRBV29-1|TRBJ1-1|.
TGCAGCGTTGGACAGGGACAGACACTCGGGGTCACTGAAGCTTTCTTT
CSVGQGQTLGVTEAFF
>.|TRBV6-5|TRBJ1-2|.
TGTGCCAGCTACGACAGTTCTAACTATGGCTACACCTTC
CASYDSSNYGYTF
>TRBD1|TRBV7-6|TRBJ1-2|.
TGTGCCAGCAGTCAAGGACAGGGGGTAAAAGTTGGCTACACCTTC
CASSQGQGVKVGYTF
>TRBD2|TRBV7-3|TRBJ2-2|.
TGTGCCAGCAGCTCAACCTCCCGTCTAGCGGGAGTAACCGGGGAGCTGTTTTTT
CASSSTSRLAGVTGELFF
>TRBD1|TRBV18|TRBJ1-1|.
TGTGCCAGCTCACATGACAGGGAGGTTTGGACTGAAGCTTTCTTT
CASSHDREVWTEAFF
>.|TRBV7-9|TRBJ2-7|.
TGTGCCAGCAGGGGGGAGTACGAGCAGTACTTC
CASRGEYEQYF
>.|TRBV5-4|TRBJ1-6|.
TGTGCCAGCAGCTGGGGACGGGAAGACTTT
CASSWGREDF
>.|TRBV30|TRBJ1-1|.
TGTGCCTGGAGTAACACTGAAGCTTTCTTT
CAWSNTEAFF
>.|TRBV2|TRBJ1-3|.
TGTGCCAGCAGCCTCGCAACATCTGGAAACACCATATATTTT
CASSLATSGNTIYF
>TRBD1|TRBV6-4|TRBJ1-5|.
TGTGCCAACTGGACGGGACAGCGGAATCAGCCCCAGCATTTT
CANWTGQRNQPQHF
>.|TRBV30|TRBJ2-7|.
TGTGCCTGGGGCCGGGTCCACGAGCAGTACTTC
CAWGRVHEQYF
>.|TRBV11-2|TRBJ2-7|.
TGTGCCAGCAGCTTAGATTTCTACGAGCAGTACTTC
CASSLDFYEQYF
>.|TRBV7-9|TRBJ2-1|.
TGTGCCAGCAGCTCCGAGAGGAGCTCCTACAATGAGCAGTTCTTC
CASSSERSSYNEQFF
>.|TRBV5-5|TRBJ2-7|.
TGTGCCAGCAGCTTAGTCTACGAGCAGTACTTC
CASSLVYEQYF
>TRBD1|TRBV6-5|TRBJ1-2|.
TGTGCCAGCAGTTTACCGGGACAGGGGCCCTATGGCTACACCTTC
CASSLPGQGPYGYTF
>.|TRBV7-3|TRBJ2-1|.
TGTGCCAGCAGCTCATACGCCTCATACGGGGAGCAGTTCTTC
CASSSYASYGEQFF
>.|TRBV7-9|TRBJ2-1|few
TGTGCCAGCAGCTTAGCAGGACTCGCTACAAATGAGCAGTTCTTC
CASSLAGLATNEQFF
>.|TRBV11-2|TRBJ1-1|.
TGTGCCAGCAGATCCTACAGGCGAAACGAAGCTTTCTTT
CASRSYRRNEAFF
>.|TRBV28|TRBJ1-2|.
TGTGCCAGCAGTTTGACAGAGGCTAACTATGGCTACACCTTC
CASSLTEANYGYTF
>TRBD2|TRBV2|TRBJ2-2|.
TGTGCCAGCAGTGAGCCAGCGGGGGGGAACACCGGGGAGCTGTTTTTT
CASSEPAGGNTGELFF
>.|TRBV9|TRBJ1-6|.
TGTGCCAGCAGCGTTGAAGGGGTAGCTAATTCACCCCTCCACTTT
CASSVEGVANSPLHF
>.|TRBV5-1|TRBJ2-7|.
TGCGCCAGCAGCTTGGTACAGGAACCCTACGAGCAGTACTTC
CASSLVQEPYEQYF
>.|TRBV18|TRBJ1-3|.
TGTGCCAGCTCACTCTCCGCAGGGAAAACTGGAAACACCATATATTTT
CASSLSAGKTGNTIYF
>.|TRBV6-1|TRBJ2-7|.
TGTGCCAGCAGTGAAAGACTCTACGAGCAGTACTTC
CASSERLYEQYF
>.|TRBV9|TRBJ1-2|.
TGTGCCAGCAGCGTCGATCAGACAGAGGGAGGTACGGGCTATGGCTACACCTTC
CASSVDQTEGGTGYGYTF
>.|TRBV28|TRBJ2-4|.
TGTGCCACCAGCCCCCCGGGGCAAATAGCCAAAAACATTCAGTACTTC
CATSPPGQIAKNIQYF
>.|TRBV6-6|TRBJ1-1|.
TGTGCCAGCAGCTTAACGAAGGGCGAGCATCTTGAAGCTTTCTTT
CASSLTKGEHLEAFF
>.|TRBV2|TRBJ2-7|.
TGTGCCAGCAGTGGGGGGAGGGGGTCCTACGAGCAGTACTTC
CASSGGRGSYEQYF
>.|TRBV5-4|TRBJ2-1|.
TGTGCCAGCAGCGAAAGACTGGCGAGCTCCTACAATGAGCAGTTCTTC
CASSERLASSYNEQFF
>.|TRBV28|TRBJ1-6|few
TGTGCCAGCGGTGGGGATTCACCCCTCCACTTT
CASGGDSPLHF
>TRBD1|TRBV19|TRBJ2-7|.
TGTGCCAGTAGTACAGGACAGGGCCCCTACGAGCAGTACTTC
CASSTGQGPYEQYF
>.|TRBV9|TRBJ1-1|.
TGTGCCAGCAGCGTAGACGTGGTTCCGGGCACTGAAGCTTTCTTT
CASSVDVVPGTEAFF
>.|TRBV5-6|TRBJ1-2|.
TGTGCCAGCAGCTTAGGGGGAAATAACTATGGCTACACCTTC
CASSLGGNNYGYTF
>.|TRBV5-8|TRBJ2-2|once
TGTGCCAGCAGCTTGGGGGGGCCCGGGGAGCTGTTTTTT
CASSLGGPGELFF
>.|TRBV5-1|TRBJ1-2|.
TGCGCCAGCGCCGAGAACGACTATGGCTACACCTTC
CASAENDYGYTF
>TRBD1|TRBV28|TRBJ2-7|.
TGTGCCAGCAGTTTAGAAGGGGGCTTTTCGTACGAGCAGTACTTC
CASSLEGGFSYEQYF